These 15 T cell receptor beta chains were all obtained from the same sample, sequenced in a study of blood T cell repertoires in COVID-19. The protocol was immunoSEQ multiplex PCR, while the TCRdb copy is restricted to in-frame clones and leaves out a portion. The table has a few hundred thousand clones, 80% to 85% seen once; the top ten hold around 3.5%. Source material: PBMCs or T cells enriched from blood (not recorded which). These TCRs come from a man aged 50-59 years who had recovered from COVID-19.

The chain employs TRBV6-5 and TRBJ2-2, with a weak D call TRBD1 (5 bases). From germline, CDR1 is MNHEY and CDR2 SVGAGI. This CDR3 region has 13 residues. The ends were cut back, 3 bases at V and 5 bases at J, with 7 bases in the middle. CDR3 nucleotide sequence: TGTGCCAGCAGTTATGGACAAACCGGGGAGCTGTTTTTT. Residues: CASSYGQTGELFF.

J is TRBJ2-1 and V is TRBV27; D not certain. The CDR3 covers 12 residues. Germline CDR1 and CDR2: MNHEY and SMNVEV (reference sequence). The ends were cut back, 5 bases at V and 2 bases at J, with 4 bases in the middle. In nucleotides, the CDR3 is TGTGCCAGCAGTGCGGCCTACAATGAGCAGTTCTTC. Amino acid sequence: CASSAAYNEQFF.

The rearrangement joins TRBV12-1 to TRBJ2-2; whether TRBD1, the table's D call, matches the DNA was not checked. TRBV12-1 is classified as a pseudogene. CDR3 size: 14 residues. This CDR3 reads CARDIKKNTGELFF. CDR3 bases: TGTGCCAGGGACATCAAAAAGAACACCGGGGAGCTGTTTTTT.

The chain has TRBV7-9 and TRBJ1-5; no definite D call. The V and J ends lost 1 base and 7 bases respectively, with 8 bases between them. Germline CDR1 reads SEHNR; CDR2 reads FQNEAQ (reference sequence). This CDR3 comprises 13 residues. The CDR3 DNA is TGTGCCAGCAGCTTAGGGTCCGGGCAGCCCCAGCATTTT. Protein product: CASSLGSGQPQHF.

The V call is TRBV2, the J call TRBJ1-2; tentatively, D is TRBD1 (5 bases). V shed 9 bases and J shed 5 bases, with 13 bases lying between them. The CDR3 is made up of 12 amino acids. The germline V gene has CDR1 SNHLY and CDR2 FYNNEI. The CDR3 DNA is TGTGCCAGAGGGACGCGGGGATATGGCTACACCTTC. This sequence encodes CARGTRGYGYTF. The full variable domain, rest sourced from reference TRBV2 and TRBJ1-2, is EPEVTQTPSHQVTQMGQEVILRCVPISNHLYFYWYRQILGQKVEFLVSFYNNEISEKSEIFDDQFSVERPDGSNFTLKIRSTKLEDSAMYFCARGTRGYGYTFGSGTRLTVV.

The rearrangement links TRBV3-1 (or the pseudogene TRBV3-2) to TRBJ2-1, with 9 bases that match TRBD2. V shed 4 bases and J 6 bases; nucleotides not matched to a gene: 7. Per germline, CDR1 LGHDT and CDR2 YNNKEL (reference sequence). The CDR3 totals 15 residues. The CDR3 bases are TGTGCCAGCAGCCCCATCGGAGCGGGGGGCAATGAGCAGTTCTTC. Amino acids: CASSPIGAGGNEQFF.

V usage is TRBV5-1 and J usage is TRBJ2-1; unclear D gene. V was clipped by 4 bases and J by 0 bases, with 11 bases between them. Germline V gene data show CDR1 as SGHRS and CDR2 as YFSETQ. The CDR3 has 15 residues. DNA for the CDR3: TGCGCCAGCAGCCTCTCCCCTAGCTCCTACAATGAGCAGTTCTTC. The encoded protein is CASSLSPSSYNEQFF.

The V call is TRBV4-3, the J call TRBJ2-3; 10 bases are shared with TRBD2. CDR3 length equals 20 residues. In germline, CDR1 is LGHNA, CDR2 YSLEER. V was clipped by 0 bases and J by 0 bases; unmatched bases: 12. CDR3 loop: CASSQDLTSGTRTSTDTQYF. CDR3 in DNA: TGCGCCAGCAGCCAAGATCTAACTAGCGGGACTAGGACTAGCACAGATACGCAGTATTTT.

The rearrangement uses TRBV5-8 and TRBJ2-7, with TRBD1 matching 10 bases. This CDR3 spans 16 amino acids. Germline-derived CDR1 and CDR2 are SGHTS and YDEGEE. Losses at the gene ends were 4 bases for V and 2 bases for J; bases not matched to a gene: 9. CDR3 residues: CASSVPGQGLPYEQYF. Here the CDR3 DNA reads TGTGCCAGCAGCGTACCGGGACAGGGGTTGCCCTACGAGCAGTACTTC.

J is TRBJ1-1 and V is TRBV10-2; D uncertain. This CDR3 contains 13 residues. CDR1 WSHSY and CDR2 SAAADI come from the germline V gene. V lost 4 bases and J lost 10, with 16 bases in between. CDR3 coding DNA: TGCGCCAGCAGTGCTGGTTCTTTACGGGGAGCTTTCTTT. Translation: CASSAGSLRGAFF.

The table lists this clone with a count of one. The CDR3 sequence is CATSRIRAGDEKLFF. The CDR3 DNA follows: TGTGCCACCAGCAGGATCAGGGCAGGTGATGAAAAACTGTTTTTT. The chain employs TRBV15 and TRBJ1-4; tentatively, D is TRBD1 (5 bases). The CDR3 totals 15 residues. V gave up 3 bases and J gave up 6 bases, with 14 bases separating them. CDR1 LNHNV and CDR2 YYDKDF come from the germline V gene (reference sequence).

V and J are TRBV5-6 and TRBJ1-6, with a tentative D call TRBD1 (6 bases). The V and J ends lost 1 base and 9 bases respectively, with 17 bases between them. The CDR3 covers 16 residues. Per germline, CDR1 SGHDT and CDR2 YYEEEE. The CDR3 DNA reads as TGTGCCAGCAGCTTGAGGGCCGGGGGCGGGGGTTCACCCCTCCACTTT. It yields the protein CASSLRAGGGGSPLHF.

The V gene is TRBV5-1, the J gene TRBJ2-1, with 12 bases matching TRBD2. CDR1 is SGHRS, CDR2 YFSETQ, per germline. The V segment lost 3 bases and the J segment 2 bases; nucleotides outside the gene matches: 12. This CDR3 is built from 19 residues. In DNA form, the CDR3 reads TGCGCCAGCAGCTGGGGGACACGACTAGCGGGAGAAACCTACAATGAGCAGTTCTTC. Protein: CASSWGTRLAGETYNEQFF.

The chain couples TRBV6-1 to TRBJ2-7; 7 nucleotides align to TRBD1. The germline CDR1 and CDR2 sequences are MNHNS and SASEGT. CDR3 length: 17 amino acids. With V trimmed by 2 bases and J by 2 bases, 12 bases remained unmatched. Written as DNA, the CDR3 is TGTGCCAGCAGTGAAAGGCGCGGTGGTGACAGGGCCTACGAGCAGTACTTC. Translated, it gives CASSERRGGDRAYEQYF.

The V call is TRBV19, the J call TRBJ1-2, with D maybe TRBD1 (6 bases). Germline loops: CDR1 LNHDA, CDR2 SQIVND (reference sequence). The CDR3 covers 12 residues. The V end lost 9 bases, the J end lost 6 bases, and 14 bases lay between the germline ends. The CDR3 DNA reads as TGTGCCAGCAGGGGCGGATTTGATGGCTACACCTTC. Its protein is CASRGGFDGYTF. The full variable domain, its missing parts supplied by reference TRBV19 and TRBJ1-2, is DGGITQSPKYLFRKEGQNVTLSCEQNLNHDAMYWYRQDPGQGLRLIYYSQIVNDFQKGDIAEGYSVSREKKESFPLTVTSAQKNPTAFYLCASRGGFDGYTFGSGTRLTVV.